These T cell receptor beta chains were read from a single sample in a study of cytomegalovirus exposure and HLA in healthy donors. Data came from immunoSEQ multiplex PCR; TCRdb stores just in-frame clones and leaves some out. Of about 180,000 clones listed, around 80% are singletons. The material sequenced was PBMCs. The receptor source for this set is a woman in her 30s in good health and CMV-seropositive. The CDR3 runs from the conserved cysteine through the conserved F or W. Each record gives: D gene, clone size, J gene, V gene, CDR3 protein, CDR3 DNA. The D gene is left open where the match is weak. Not every row has a clone size; where given, it reads once, few, many or a size class.

. few TRBJ1-5 TRBV7-9 CATAAGEGQPQHF TGTGCCACCGCGGCAGGGGAGGGTCAGCCCCAGCATTTT
. few TRBJ2-1 TRBV15 CATSSFGQNNEQFF TGTGCCACCAGCAGTTTCGGACAGAACAATGAGCAGTTCTTC
. . TRBJ1-2 TRBV6-1 CASRGPASGAYGYTF TGTGCCAGCAGAGGCCCGGCTAGTGGGGCCTATGGCTACACCTTC
. . TRBJ1-1 TRBV5-1 CASSLSPRVNTEAFF TGCGCCAGCAGCTTGAGCCCCAGGGTGAACACTGAAGCTTTCTTT
. . TRBJ1-6 TRBV19 CASTQAPYNSPLHF TGTGCCAGTACACAGGCCCCCTATAATTCACCCCTCCACTTT
TRBD2 . TRBJ2-3 TRBV9 CASSVGLASSTDTQYF TGTGCCAGCAGCGTAGGACTAGCGAGCAGCACAGATACGCAGTATTTT
. once TRBJ1-4 TRBV28 CASSPTGGTNEKLFF TGTGCCAGCAGTCCTACCGGAGGGACTAATGAAAAACTGTTTTTT
. . TRBJ2-1 TRBV5-5 CASSLTPRSDSSYNEQFF TGTGCCAGCAGCTTGACTCCTAGATCCGATAGCTCCTACAATGAGCAGTTCTTC
TRBD2 . TRBJ2-1 TRBV5-4 CASSPRGELAGGRWYNEQFF TGTGCCAGCAGCCCGCGGGGTGAACTAGCGGGGGGGCGATGGTACAATGAGCAGTTCTTC
TRBD2 . TRBJ2-2 TRBV30 CARRGAGGRTGELFF TGTGCCCGCAGGGGTGCGGGGGGGCGCACCGGGGAGCTGTTTTTT
TRBD2 . TRBJ2-7 TRBV19 CASSSTSGAYEQYF TGTGCCAGTAGTAGCACTAGCGGGGCCTACGAGCAGTACTTC
. few TRBJ2-5 TRBV7-9 CASTQGWETQYF TGTGCCAGCACCCAGGGTTGGGAGACCCAGTACTTC
. . TRBJ1-3 TRBV19 CASSKDFDGGESGNTIYF TGTGCCAGTAGTAAAGATTTTGACGGAGGGGAGTCCGGAAACACCATATATTTT
TRBD1 . TRBJ2-5 TRBV9 CASSPGTGLIVTQYF TGTGCCAGCAGCCCCGGGACAGGACTAATAGTCACCCAGTACTTC
. few TRBJ1-2 TRBV29-1 CSVEDWPGESGYTF TGCAGCGTTGAAGATTGGCCAGGGGAAAGTGGCTACACCTTC
TRBD1 . TRBJ2-5 TRBV11-3 CASSTQTGEETQYF TGTGCCAGCAGCACCCAGACAGGGGAGGAGACCCAGTACTTC
. . TRBJ2-3 TRBV12-5 CASGTWAYGHTDTQYF TGTGCTAGTGGCACCTGGGCATACGGCCACACAGATACGCAGTATTTT